This TCR beta chain came from a study of identical twins. With no exceptions, donors were healthy Caucasians. Notes on this clonotype: Its antigen remains unknown.

TCRdb re-called the 5' RACE reads with MiXCR, one entry per CDR3 protein. The data contain 1.5 million to 2 million distinct CDR3 sequences, under 35% of them singletons. Study outcomes and limitations: Reduced insertions were recorded for abundant cord blood beta clonotypes, with no such pattern in memory repertoires. Conclusions came from cross-sectional statistical analysis, not from following the same donors.

The junction had 11 bases not matched to a gene; V was cut back by 2 bases and J by 10 bases. Per the germline V gene, CDR1 is SQVTM and CDR2 is ANQGSEA. CDR3 size: 14 residues. This chain connects TRBV29-1 to TRBJ2-1; TRBD2 agrees at 7 bases. This clonotype was sampled from a newborn girl in good health. Sequenced: cord blood. The CDR3 DNA sequence: TGCAGCGTTGAAACCGGGACTAATCCTAGAGAGCAGTTCTTC. Its translation is CSVETGTNPREQFF.